This T cell receptor (beta chain) was recovered during a study of cytomegalovirus exposure and HLA in healthy donors. Worth noting for this clone: Antigen: not known.

Deletions cut 6 bases from V and 4 bases from J, with 8 bases between. Germline-derived CDR1 and CDR2 are MDHEN and SYDVKM. The CDR3 is 12 residues long. Study-wide results and caveats: HLA restriction was apparent for most CMV-associated TCR beta chains in a later analysis.

The PCR employed 60 Vbeta primers together with 13 Jbeta primers. The data were produced by immunoSEQ multiplex PCR, yet TCRdb's version contains in-frame clones alone and is incomplete. The sample contains some 130,000 clones, 65% to 80% of which appear only once. The clonotype originates from a male donor in good health and CMV-seropositive. The chain recombines TRBV28 with TRBJ2-3; D is unresolved. Source material: PBMCs. CDR3 sequence reads: CASSLAADTQYF. CDR3 DNA sequence: TGTGCCAGCAGCCTTGCGGCAGATACGCAGTATTTT.